Listed below are T cell receptor beta chains from one sample, sequenced in a study of blood T cell repertoires in COVID-19. Sequenced by immunoSEQ multiplex PCR; TCRdb stores in-frame clones only, minus some. The sample holds fewer than 700,000 clones, about 89% seen once. The material sequenced was peripheral blood. The receptors shown here come from a woman aged 45-65 years with COVID-19, enrolled during active disease. Both conserved end residues are part of each CDR3. Each record gives: J gene, V gene, CDR3 protein.

TRBJ2-1,TRBV27,CATFSGDFNEQFF
TRBJ2-3,TRBV6-5,CASMGGPHTDTQYF
TRBJ1-1,TRBV3-1/TRBV3-2,CASSQTVENTEAFF
TRBJ2-1,TRBV4-2,CASSQGLAGQGEQFF
TRBJ1-2,TRBV6-5,CASSYGGGEDYYGYTF
TRBJ1-1,TRBV9,CASSVVGGIEAFF
TRBJ1-2,TRBV30,CAWIRDRGGYTF
TRBJ1-5,TRBV6-1,CASSEARGSQPQHF
TRBJ1-6,TRBV5-1,CASSSGLDSPQTPLHF
TRBJ2-5,TRBV12-3/TRBV12-4,CASSRSGETQYF
TRBJ2-7,TRBV11-3,CASSLGRGGEQYF
TRBJ1-4,TRBV7-9,CASSYTNRGANEKLFF
TRBJ1-6,TRBV19,CASSRRSSYNSPLHF
TRBJ2-1,TRBV11-2,CASEMAGRTYNEQFF
TRBJ1-3,TRBV6-1,CASRPAGTSGNTIYF
TRBJ1-1,TRBV6-5,CASIQGGPADTEAFF
TRBJ2-5,TRBV9,CASSAPPGAQYF
TRBJ2-7,TRBV3-1/TRBV3-2,CASSQGLAGGTSEQYF
TRBJ1-1,TRBV4-1,CASSQARQMNTEAFF
TRBJ2-7,TRBV10-2,CASRDSFSYEQYF